The 5 T cell receptor beta chains below come from one sample, sequenced in a study of OX40 agonist ivuxolimab in advanced cancers. Data came from immunoSEQ multiplex PCR; TCRdb stores just in-frame clones and leaves some out. Among under 70,000 clones listed, approximately 83% were seen once. The source material was CD4+ or CD8+ T cells sorted from blood, sampled in a trial of the OX40 agonist ivuxolimab. The receptors were sampled from an adult with an advanced solid tumor such as melanoma, head and neck, liver or kidney cancer.

This chain connects TRBV5-5 to TRBJ1-3, with D perhaps matching TRBD1 (5 bases). The germline V and J ends were trimmed by 0 bases and 4 bases, with 11 bases remaining between them. CDR3 size: 15 residues. Per the germline V gene, CDR1 is SGHKS and CDR2 is YYEKEE (reference sequence). In DNA form, the CDR3 reads TGTGCCAGCAGCTTGGCCCAGGGAGTAGGAAACACCATATATTTT. Its translation: CASSLAQGVGNTIYF.

The J gene is TRBJ1-5, the V gene TRBV11-2; 9 bases fit TRBD1. The ends lost 5 bases at V and 7 bases at J; junction bases unmatched: 15. CDR1 SGHAT and CDR2 FQNNGV come from the germline V gene. The CDR3 sequence is 17 residues long. CDR3 sequence (DNA): TGTGCCAGCAGCCAATGGCCGGGACAGGGAGGCGGCCAGCCCCAGCATTTT. This codes for CASSQWPGQGGGQPQHF.

This chain connects TRBV7-9 to TRBJ1-1, with D hard to call. V lost 5 bases to trimming and J lost 7 bases, with 11 bases between them. The germline V gene encodes CDR1 SEHNR and CDR2 FQNEAQ (reference sequence). The CDR3 loop spans 12 amino acids. The CDR3 is CASSPLGVEAFF. The CDR3 DNA reads TGTGCCAGCAGCCCCCTCGGGGTTGAAGCTTTCTTT. The variable domain in full, with the rest retrieved from reference TRBV7-9 and TRBJ1-1, is DTGVSQNPRHKITKRGQNVTFRCDPISEHNRLYWYRQTLGQGPEFLTYFQNEAQLEKSRLLSDRFSAERPKGSFSTLEIQRTEQGDSAMYLCASSPLGVEAFFGQGTRLTVV.

The V and J genes are TRBV7-2 and TRBJ1-1; 8 positions match TRBD1. With V trimmed by 0 bases and J by 3 bases, 3 bases remained unmatched. CDR1 SGHTA and CDR2 FQGNSA come from the germline V gene. This CDR3 is 15 amino acids long. The chain's CDR3 is CASSLARTGYTEAFF. The CDR3, as DNA: TGTGCCAGCAGCTTAGCGAGGACAGGGTACACTGAAGCTTTCTTT.

This clone was recorded a few times. The J gene is TRBJ1-4, the V gene TRBV2, with D tentatively TRBD1 (5 bases). Germline V gene lookup returns CDR1 SNHLY and CDR2 FYNNEI. This CDR3 contains 16 residues. V lost 6 bases, J lost 4 bases, and 18 bases lay in between. The DNA of the CDR3 is TGTGCCAGCAGGGGGGATGGCACCGGGGTTAATGAAAAACTGTTTTTT. Its translation is CASRGDGTGVNEKLFF.